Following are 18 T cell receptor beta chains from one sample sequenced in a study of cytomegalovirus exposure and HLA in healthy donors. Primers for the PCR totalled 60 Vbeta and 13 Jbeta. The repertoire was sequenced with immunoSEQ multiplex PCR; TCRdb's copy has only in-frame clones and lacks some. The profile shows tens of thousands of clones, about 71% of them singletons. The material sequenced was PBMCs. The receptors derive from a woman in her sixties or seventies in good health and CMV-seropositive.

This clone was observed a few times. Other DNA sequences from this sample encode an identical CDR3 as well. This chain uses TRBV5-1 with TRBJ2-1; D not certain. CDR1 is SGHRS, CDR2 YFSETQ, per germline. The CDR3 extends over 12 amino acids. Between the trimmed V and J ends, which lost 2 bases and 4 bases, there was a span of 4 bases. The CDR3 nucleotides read TGCGCCAGCAGCTTCAATTACAATGAGCAGTTCTTC. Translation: CASSFNYNEQFF.

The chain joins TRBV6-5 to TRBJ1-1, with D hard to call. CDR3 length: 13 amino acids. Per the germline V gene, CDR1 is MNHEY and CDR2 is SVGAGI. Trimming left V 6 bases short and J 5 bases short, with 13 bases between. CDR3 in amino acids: CASSPLGGTEAFF. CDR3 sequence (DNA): TGTGCCAGCAGCCCTCTAGGTGGGACTGAAGCTTTCTTT.

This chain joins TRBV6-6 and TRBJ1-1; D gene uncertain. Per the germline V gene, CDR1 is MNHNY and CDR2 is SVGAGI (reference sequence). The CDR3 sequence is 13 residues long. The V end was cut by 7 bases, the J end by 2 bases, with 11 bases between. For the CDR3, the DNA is TGTGCCAGCACAGGATTCAAAAACACTGAAGCTTTCTTT. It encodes CASTGFKNTEAFF.

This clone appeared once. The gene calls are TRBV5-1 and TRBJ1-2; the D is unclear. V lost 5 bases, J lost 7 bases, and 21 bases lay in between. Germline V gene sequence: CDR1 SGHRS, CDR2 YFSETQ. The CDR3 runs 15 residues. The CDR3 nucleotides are TGCGCCAGCAGTTCTCACCGGGAGGGCGGTTCTGGCTACACCTTC. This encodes CASSSHREGGSGYTF.

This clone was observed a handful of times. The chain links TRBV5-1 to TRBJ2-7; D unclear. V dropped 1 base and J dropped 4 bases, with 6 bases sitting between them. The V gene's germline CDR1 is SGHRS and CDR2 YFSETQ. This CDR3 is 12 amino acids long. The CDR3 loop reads CASSLKSYEQYF. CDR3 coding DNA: TGCGCCAGCAGCTTGAAATCTTACGAGCAGTACTTC. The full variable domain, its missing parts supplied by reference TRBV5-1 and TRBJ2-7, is KAGVTQTPRYLIKTRGQQVTLSCSPISGHRSVSWYQQTPGQGLQFLFEYFSETQRNKGNFPGRFSGRQFSNSRSEMNVSTLELGDSALYLCASSLKSYEQYFGPGTRLTVT.

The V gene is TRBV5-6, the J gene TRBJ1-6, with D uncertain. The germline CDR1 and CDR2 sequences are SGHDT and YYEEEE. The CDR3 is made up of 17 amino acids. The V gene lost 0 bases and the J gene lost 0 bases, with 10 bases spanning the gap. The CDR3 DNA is TGTGCCAGCAGCTTGGCCGACGGGTCCTCCTATAATTCACCCCTCCACTTT. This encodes CASSLADGSSYNSPLHF.

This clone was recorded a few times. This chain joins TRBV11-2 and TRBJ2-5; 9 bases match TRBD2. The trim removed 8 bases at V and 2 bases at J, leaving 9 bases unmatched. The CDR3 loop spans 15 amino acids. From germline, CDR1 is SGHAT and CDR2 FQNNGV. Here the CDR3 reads CASAGVAGAQETQYF. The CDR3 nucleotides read TGTGCCAGCGCTGGGGTAGCGGGAGCTCAAGAGACCCAGTACTTC.

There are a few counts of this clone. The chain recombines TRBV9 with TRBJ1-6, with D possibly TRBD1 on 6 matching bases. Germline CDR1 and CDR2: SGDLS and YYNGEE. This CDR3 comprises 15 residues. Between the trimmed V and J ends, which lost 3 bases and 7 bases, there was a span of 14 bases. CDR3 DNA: TGTGCCAGCAGCGAGAGAACAGGGCCCAATTCACCCCTCCACTTT. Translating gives CASSERTGPNSPLHF.

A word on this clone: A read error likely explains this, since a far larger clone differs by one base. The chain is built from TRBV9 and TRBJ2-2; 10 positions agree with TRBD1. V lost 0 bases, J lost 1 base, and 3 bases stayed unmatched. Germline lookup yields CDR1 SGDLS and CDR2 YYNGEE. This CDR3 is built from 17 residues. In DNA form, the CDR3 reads TGTGCCAGCAGCGTAGGAAGGGACAGGGGGAACACCGGGGAGCTGTTTTTT. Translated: CASSVGRDRGNTGELFF.

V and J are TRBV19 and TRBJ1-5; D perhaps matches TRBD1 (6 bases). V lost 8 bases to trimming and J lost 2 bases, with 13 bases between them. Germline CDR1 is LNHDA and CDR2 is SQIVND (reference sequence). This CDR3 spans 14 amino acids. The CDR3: CASLQGTGNQPQHF. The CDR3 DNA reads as TGTGCCAGTCTACAGGGTACGGGCAATCAGCCCCAGCATTTT.

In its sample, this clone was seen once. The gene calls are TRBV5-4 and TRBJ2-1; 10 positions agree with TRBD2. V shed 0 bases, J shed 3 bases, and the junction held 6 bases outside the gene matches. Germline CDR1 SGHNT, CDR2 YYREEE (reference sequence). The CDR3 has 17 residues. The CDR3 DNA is TGTGCCAGCAGCTTGGTATCCAGCGGGGGGGTCTACAATGAGCAGTTCTTC. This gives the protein CASSLVSSGGVYNEQFF.

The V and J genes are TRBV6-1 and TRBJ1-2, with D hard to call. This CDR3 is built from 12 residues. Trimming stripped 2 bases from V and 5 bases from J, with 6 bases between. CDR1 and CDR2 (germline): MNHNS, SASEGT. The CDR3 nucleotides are TGTGCCAGCAGTGAATCAGTATATGGCTACACCTTC. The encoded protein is CASSESVYGYTF.

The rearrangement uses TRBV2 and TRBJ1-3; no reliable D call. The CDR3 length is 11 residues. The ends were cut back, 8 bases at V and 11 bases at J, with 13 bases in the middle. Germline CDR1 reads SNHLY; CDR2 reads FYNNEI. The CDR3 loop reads CASGGGGPIYF. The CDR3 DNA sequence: TGTGCCAGCGGAGGTGGAGGGCCCATATATTTT. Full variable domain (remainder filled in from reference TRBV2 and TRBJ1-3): EPEVTQTPSHQVTQMGQEVILRCVPISNHLYFYWYRQILGQKVEFLVSFYNNEISEKSEIFDDQFSVERPDGSNFTLKIRSTKLEDSAMYFCASGGGGPIYFGEGSWLTVV.

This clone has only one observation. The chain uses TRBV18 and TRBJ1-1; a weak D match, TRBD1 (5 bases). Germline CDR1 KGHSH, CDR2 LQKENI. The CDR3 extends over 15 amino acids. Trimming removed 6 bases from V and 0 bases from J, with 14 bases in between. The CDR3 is CASSQGLNLNTEAFF. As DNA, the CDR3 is TGTGCCAGCTCCCAGGGCCTTAACTTGAACACTGAAGCTTTCTTT.

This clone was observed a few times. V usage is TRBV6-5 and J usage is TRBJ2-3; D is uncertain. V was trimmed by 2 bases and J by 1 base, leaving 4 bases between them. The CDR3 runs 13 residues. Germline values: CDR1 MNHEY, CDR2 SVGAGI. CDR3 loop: CASSYPGTDTQYF. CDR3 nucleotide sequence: TGTGCCAGCAGTTACCCCGGCACAGATACGCAGTATTTT.

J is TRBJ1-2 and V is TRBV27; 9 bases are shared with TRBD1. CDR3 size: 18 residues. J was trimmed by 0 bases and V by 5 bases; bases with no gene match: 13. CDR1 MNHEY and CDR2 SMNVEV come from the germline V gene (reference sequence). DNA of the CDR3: TGTGCCAGCAGTCCGTTACGAGGGGACAGGGCAGCTAACTATGGCTACACCTTC. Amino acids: CASSPLRGDRAANYGYTF.

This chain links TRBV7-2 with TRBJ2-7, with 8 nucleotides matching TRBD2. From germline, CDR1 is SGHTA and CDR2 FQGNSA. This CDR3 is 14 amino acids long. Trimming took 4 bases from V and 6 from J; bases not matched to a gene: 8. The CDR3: CASSSLAELSEQYF. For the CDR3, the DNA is TGTGCCAGCAGCTCACTAGCGGAATTGAGCGAGCAGTACTTC.

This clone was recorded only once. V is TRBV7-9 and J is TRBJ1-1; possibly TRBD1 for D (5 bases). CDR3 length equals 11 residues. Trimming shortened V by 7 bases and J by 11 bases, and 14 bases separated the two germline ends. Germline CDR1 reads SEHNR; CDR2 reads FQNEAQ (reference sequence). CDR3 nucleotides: TGTGCCAGCACCGACCTCAAGGGGGCTTTCTTT. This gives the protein CASTDLKGAFF.